Given below is one T cell receptor beta chain in context. This record comes from a study of blood T cells in healthy people across ages. RNA extraction gave at least 5.5 micrograms of total RNA per sample. With a J-beta primer mix and a sample-barcoded 5' primer, a second PCR ran about 7 to 12 cycles. TCRdb re-called the 5' RACE reads through MiXCR, storing one row per CDR3 protein. The sample includes around 1,000,000 distinct CDR3 sequences, roughly a quarter seen only once; the top ten take 0.65% to 0.95%. These data were likewise used in another study, on T cells of mothers and their children.

The sample was blood. This clonotype was sampled from a girl aged 2 to 10 in good health.

The CDR3 spells CASSDIGQSGTEAFF. The CDR3 coding sequence is TGTGCCAGCAGTGATATCGGACAGTCAGGCACTGAAGCTTTCTTT. This chain links TRBV2 with TRBJ1-1, with a possible D match to TRBD1 (6 bases). The germline V and J ends were trimmed by 3 bases and 4 bases, with 15 bases remaining between them. The germline V gene has CDR1 SNHLY and CDR2 FYNNEI. This CDR3 region has 15 residues.